This entry lists 24 T cell receptor beta chains sequenced from one sample in a study of naive and memory T cell subsets. Amplification of ligated cDNA took four PCR rounds with SP2 and nested alpha and beta constant primers. In TCRdb, the 5' RACE reads were re-called with MiXCR into one record per CDR3 protein. The sample has roughly 60,000 distinct CDR3 sequences, more than 6% seen once. TCR cDNA received a 3' ligated oligonucleotide that carried a UMI. The origin of the receptors is a female donor in good health.

The table lists this clonotype with many counts. The chain links TRBV19 to TRBJ2-7; D is perhaps TRBD2 (5 bases). The CDR3 covers 16 residues. Germline CDR1 LNHDA, CDR2 SQIVND (reference sequence). Trimming cost V 2 bases and J 3 bases, with 17 bases left between them. The CDR3 protein is CASSITPRSGGYEQYF. CDR3 in DNA: TGTGCCAGTAGTATAACCCCTAGGAGCGGCGGCTACGAGCAGTACTTC.

The J gene is TRBJ1-1, the V gene TRBV5-1; D is perhaps TRBD1 (5 bases). Germline V gives CDR1 SGHRS, CDR2 YFSETQ. Trimming pared 0 bases from V and 1 base from J, leaving 7 bases between. The CDR3 sequence is 14 residues long. This CDR3 reads CASSLGQTNTEAFF. The CDR3 DNA follows: TGCGCCAGCAGCTTGGGACAGACGAACACTGAAGCTTTCTTT.

V and J are TRBV7-2 and TRBJ2-1, with D tentatively TRBD1 or TRBD2 (5 bases each). Germline CDR1 is SGHTA and CDR2 is FQGNSA. V shed 0 bases and J shed 4 bases, with 19 bases lying between them. The CDR3 contains 18 residues. CDR3 nucleotide sequence: TGTGCCAGCAGCTTAGCGCTGGGGCTAGAGGAGGAATACAATGAGCAGTTCTTC. Protein product: CASSLALGLEEEYNEQFF.

Concerning this clonotype: One junction end does not reproduce the germline sequence, and a read error may be involved. The V gene is TRBV7-7, the J gene TRBJ2-5, with 7 bases fitting TRBD1. This CDR3 has 15 residues. Germline CDR1 SSHAT, CDR2 FNYEAQ (reference sequence). In DNA form, the CDR3 reads TGTGCTAGCAGCCCTGGGACAGTCCTAGGGAAGACCCAGTACTTC. This encodes CASSPGTVLGKTQYF. Full variable domain (remainder filled in from reference TRBV7-7 and TRBJ2-5): GAGVSQSPRYKVTKRGQDVTLRCDPISSHATLYWYQQALGQGPEFLTYFNYEAQPDKSGLPSDRFSAERPEGSISTLTIQRTEQRDSAMYRCASSPGTVLGKTQYFGPGTRLLVL.

This clonotype was detected a few times. The chain couples TRBV7-6 to TRBJ1-1; 12 nucleotides line up with TRBD1. CDR3 length: 16 amino acids. V shed 4 bases and J 4 bases; nucleotides not matched to a gene: 7. Per the germline V gene, CDR1 is SGHVS and CDR2 is FNYEAQ. For the CDR3, the DNA is TGTGCCAGCAGCTCCCCGGGACAGGGGGCGGCCACTGAAGCTTTCTTT. This sequence encodes CASSSPGQGAATEAFF. The entire variable domain, with the rest obtained from reference TRBV7-6 and TRBJ1-1, is as follows: GAGVSQSPRYKVTKRGQDVALRCDPISGHVSLYWYRQALGQGPEFLTYFNYEAQQDKSGLPNDRFSAERPEGSISTLTIQRTEQRDSAMYRCASSSPGQGAATEAFFGQGTRLTVV.

This clonotype has more than one count but fewer than ten. The chain combines TRBV7-9 with TRBJ2-5; D gene ambiguous. Germline V gene lookup returns CDR1 SEHNR and CDR2 FQNEAQ (reference sequence). The ends were cut back, 4 bases at V and 1 base at J, with 10 bases in the middle. The CDR3 loop spans 14 amino acids. CDR3 nucleotide sequence: TGTGCCAGCAGCTCAACTGGCTCCCAAGAGACCCAGTACTTC. Translating gives CASSSTGSQETQYF. The complete variable domain, with remaining parts taken from reference TRBV7-9 and TRBJ2-5, reads DTGVSQNPRHKITKRGQNVTFRCDPISEHNRLYWYRQTLGQGPEFLTYFQNEAQLEKSRLLSDRFSAERPKGSFSTLEIQRTEQGDSAMYLCASSSTGSQETQYFGPGTRLLVL.

V and J are TRBV6-5 and TRBJ1-3; D remains unclear. The V gene lost 7 bases and the J gene lost 7 bases, with 17 bases spanning the gap. The germline CDR1 and CDR2 sequences are MNHEY and SVGAGI. The CDR3 length is 14 residues. The CDR3 nucleotides read TGTGCCAGCACCCGAGGACCGCCAGTTAACACCATATATTTT. It encodes CASTRGPPVNTIYF.

This sequence joins TRBV19 and TRBJ2-1; 7 bases map to TRBD1. The CDR3 loop spans 14 amino acids. Germline CDR1 and CDR2: LNHDA and SQIVND (reference sequence). Germline trimming cut 7 bases from V and 5 bases from J; bases unmatched to any gene: 8. The CDR3 DNA reads as TGTGCCAGTATCTCCGGGGACAGTAACAATGAGCAGTTCTTC. This sequence encodes CASISGDSNNEQFF.

This clonotype was seen ten or more times. The J gene is TRBJ1-5, the V gene TRBV7-9; 7 bases fit TRBD1. Trimming at V came to 3 bases and at J to 3 bases, leaving 5 bases not matched to a gene. The CDR3 extends over 15 amino acids. Germline values: CDR1 SEHNR, CDR2 FQNEAQ (reference sequence). The DNA of the CDR3 is TGTGCCAGCAGCTTGGTGACAGGGAACAATCAGCCCCAGCATTTT. Amino acids: CASSLVTGNNQPQHF.

This clonotype was detected only a few times. The rearrangement links TRBV12-3 or TRBV12-4 to TRBJ1-2; 7 bases align to TRBD1. V lost 5 bases to trimming and J lost 3 bases; unmatched junction nucleotides: 3. This CDR3 is built from 13 residues. CDR3: CASSTQGDYGYTF. CDR3 DNA: TGTGCCAGCAGTACTCAGGGGGACTATGGCTACACCTTC.

This clonotype was counted ten times or more. This chain links TRBV6-5 with TRBJ1-2, with 10 nucleotides matching TRBD1. The germline gives CDR1 MNHEY, CDR2 SVGAGI. J was trimmed by 6 bases and V by 3 bases; bases with no gene match: 10. The CDR3 consists of 16 residues. CDR3 region: CASSYERGQGIDGYTF. The CDR3 DNA sequence: TGTGCCAGCAGTTATGAACGGGGACAGGGGATAGATGGCTACACCTTC.

This clonotype was picked up many times. This chain links TRBV5-1 with TRBJ2-5; no firm D call. The V gene lost 0 bases and the J gene lost 5 bases, with 5 bases spanning the gap. The CDR3 is 12 amino acids. Germline CDR1 reads SGHRS; CDR2 reads YFSETQ. The CDR3, as DNA: TGCGCCAGCAGCTTGGCCGGCGAGACCCAGTACTTC. Its translation: CASSLAGETQYF.

This clonotype came up a few times. The chain joins TRBV30 to TRBJ2-1; 9 bases are a match to TRBD2. The CDR3 spans 14 residues. The junction had 7 bases not matched to a gene; V was cut back by 2 bases and J by 8 bases. CDR1 GTSNPN and CDR2 SVGIG come from the germline V gene (reference sequence). The CDR3 sequence: CAWSFAGGVDEQFF. CDR3 bases: TGTGCCTGGAGTTTCGCGGGGGGGGTCGATGAGCAGTTCTTC.

This clonotype was seen a handful of times. The genes are TRBV30 and TRBJ2-7; D assignment may be TRBD1 or TRBD2 (5 bases each). Germline V lookup: CDR1 GTSNPN, CDR2 SVGIG (reference sequence). V lost 4 bases to trimming and J lost 10 bases, with 17 bases between them. The CDR3 consists of 12 residues. Here the CDR3 DNA reads TGTGCCTGGACATCCGCAGGGACCCTTCAGTACTTC. It yields the protein CAWTSAGTLQYF.

This clonotype was picked up many times. The gene calls are TRBV29-1 and TRBJ2-1, with TRBD2 identical over 11 bases. V was clipped by 3 bases and J by 4 bases; unmatched bases: 5. Germline CDR1 SQVTM, CDR2 ANQGSEA. The CDR3 sequence is 15 residues long. The CDR3 protein is CSVDGSGRGYNEQFF. The CDR3 DNA sequence: TGCAGCGTTGACGGTAGCGGGAGGGGTTACAATGAGCAGTTCTTC.

V and J are TRBV15 and TRBJ2-5, with D perhaps TRBD1 (6 bases). The V gene's germline CDR1 is LNHNV and CDR2 YYDKDF (reference sequence). The CDR3 extends over 17 amino acids. Trimming removed 0 bases at V and 3 bases at J, with 17 bases between. CDR3 bases: TGTGCCACCAGCAGAGATAAGTCTTTGGCAGGGGAAGAGACCCAGTACTTC. Protein sequence: CATSRDKSLAGEETQYF.

The rearrangement joins TRBV28 to TRBJ2-3, with TRBD1 as a possible D gene (6 bases). Trimming removed 4 bases at V and 2 bases at J, with 10 bases between. In germline, CDR1 is MDHEN, CDR2 SYDVKM. The CDR3 covers 14 residues. Here the CDR3 DNA reads TGTGCCAGCAGTTCGGGACAAGTCACAGATACGCAGTATTTT. Translating it yields CASSSGQVTDTQYF.

Only a few counts were recorded for this clonotype. The chain uses TRBV2 and TRBJ2-1; unclear D gene. With 3 bases removed from V and 4 bases from J, the gap between germline ends came to 7 bases. Germline lookup yields CDR1 SNHLY and CDR2 FYNNEI. This CDR3 contains 13 residues. CDR3 coding DNA: TGTGCCAGCAGTGACAAACAGTACAATGAGCAGTTCTTC. It codes for CASSDKQYNEQFF.

Worth noting for this clonotype: Just one base apart from a much larger clone, this may be a read error. The gene calls are TRBV29-1 and TRBJ2-7; 8 bases are shared with TRBD2. V trimming: 0 bases; J trimming: 7 bases; junction bases outside the gene matches: 11. The germline gives CDR1 SQVTM, CDR2 ANQGSEA. The CDR3 loop spans 15 amino acids. The CDR3 loop is CSVEDSGAGGKEQYF. The DNA for the CDR3 is TGCAGCGTTGAAGATTCGGGTGCGGGGGGAAAGGAGCAGTACTTC.

Only a few counts were recorded for this clonotype. The chain couples TRBV5-1 to TRBJ2-3; no clear D gene. Looked up from germline, CDR1 is SGHRS and CDR2 is YFSETQ. The CDR3 contains 14 residues. V dropped 8 bases and J dropped 0 bases, with 13 bases sitting between them. CDR3 sequence: CASFFGSSTDTQYF. Here the CDR3 DNA reads TGCGCCAGTTTTTTCGGGTCTAGCACAGATACGCAGTATTTT.

This clonotype has only a few counts. The chain employs TRBV12-3 or TRBV12-4 and TRBJ2-1; D might be TRBD2 (5 bases). Trimming cost V 4 bases and J 2 bases, with 6 bases left between them. This CDR3 region has 13 residues. The CDR3 DNA follows: TGTGCCAGCAGTTGGGAGACCTACAATGAGCAGTTCTTC. It is translated as CASSWETYNEQFF.

This clonotype has only a few counts. The chain uses TRBV11-1 and TRBJ1-1; no clear D gene. CDR1 and CDR2 (germline): SGHAT, FQDESV (reference sequence). The CDR3 consists of 16 residues. V was shortened by 1 base and J by 0 bases, with 12 bases between the two germline ends. CDR3 region: CASSLVTESMNTEAFF. DNA for the CDR3: TGTGCCAGCAGCTTAGTCACAGAAAGTATGAACACTGAAGCTTTCTTT.

The sample holds a few counts of this clonotype. V gene TRBV27 combines with J gene TRBJ2-3; no clear D. In germline, CDR1 is MNHEY, CDR2 SMNVEV (reference sequence). The CDR3 runs to 15 residues. V was trimmed by 1 base and J by 0 bases, leaving 8 bases between them. CDR3 bases: TGTGCCAGCAGTTTATTGGGAATAAGCACAGATACGCAGTATTTT. This gives the protein CASSLLGISTDTQYF.

This clonotype was recorded many times. The chain uses TRBV7-9 and TRBJ1-4; D possibly corresponds to TRBD1 (5 bases). This CDR3 has 15 amino acids. The V end was cut by 2 bases, the J end by 3 bases, with 10 bases between. Germline V CDR1 and CDR2: SEHNR, FQNEAQ (reference sequence). CDR3 sequence: CASSLSGQPNEKLFF. CDR3 bases: TGTGCCAGCAGCTTATCTGGACAACCTAATGAAAAACTGTTTTTT.